A single sample is the source of the 28 T cell receptor beta chains below, sequenced in a study of blood T cells in healthy people across ages. Sample-barcoded 5' priming and a J-beta primer mix drove a second PCR of roughly 7 to 11 cycles. One entry per CDR3 protein, called by TCRdb with MiXCR from the 5' RACE reads. Among 600,000 or so distinct CDR3 sequences, 45% to 55% were seen once, and the ten largest hold just under 25%. Specimen: blood. The source is a man aged 80 or over in good health.

This clonotype was counted only a few times. V usage is TRBV3-1 and J usage is TRBJ2-7, with D uncertain. Germline CDR1 LGHDT, CDR2 YNNKEL (reference sequence). The V and J ends lost 2 bases and 0 bases respectively, with 2 bases between them. The CDR3 length is 12 residues. CDR3 region: CASSQYSYEQYF. In DNA form, the CDR3 reads TGTGCCAGCAGCCAATACTCCTACGAGCAGTACTTC.

The chain recombines TRBV7-9 with TRBJ2-7, with TRBD1 matching over 8 bases. J gave up 7 bases and V 5 bases, and 16 bases lay outside the gene matches. This CDR3 contains 16 residues. CDR1 SEHNR and CDR2 FQNEAQ come from the germline V gene (reference sequence). Here the CDR3 DNA reads TGTGCCAGCAGCCCACAGTCCCGGGACAGGTTCGGGGAGCAGTACTTC. Translated: CASSPQSRDRFGEQYF.

This clonotype appeared many times. The chain combines TRBV29-1 with TRBJ2-7, with D uncertain. CDR1 and CDR2 (germline): SQVTM, ANQGSEA. Trimming left V 7 bases short and J 3 bases short, with 10 bases between. The CDR3 is 11 amino acids. The CDR3 nucleotides are TGCAGCGCCCAGACTGGCTACGAGCAGTACTTC. Translating gives CSAQTGYEQYF.

The V gene is TRBV24-1, the J gene TRBJ2-1; 7 nucleotides match TRBD1. The CDR3 totals 15 residues. V lost 1 base to trimming and J lost 7 bases; unmatched junction nucleotides: 6. Germline-derived CDR1 and CDR2 are KGHDR and SFDVKD. The CDR3 is CATSDLIGGGNEQFF. The DNA of the CDR3 is TGTGCCACCAGTGATTTAATAGGGGGCGGGAATGAGCAGTTCTTC.

CDR3 in amino acids: CASRKERGTSSYNEQFF. CDR3 nucleotides: TGTGCCAGCAGGAAAGAGAGGGGCACGAGCTCCTACAATGAGCAGTTCTTC. The chain carries TRBV12-3 or TRBV12-4 and TRBJ2-1; D may be TRBD1 or TRBD2 (5 bases each). This CDR3 contains 17 residues. V was shortened by 6 bases and J by 0 bases, with 18 bases between the two germline ends.

V and J are TRBV12-3 or TRBV12-4 and TRBJ2-1; D might be TRBD1 (6 bases). The CDR3 is 14 amino acids. V was trimmed by 5 bases and J by 4 bases, leaving 12 bases between them. The CDR3: CASSGTRLYNEQFF. The CDR3 DNA sequence: TGTGCCAGCAGTGGGACACGACTATACAATGAGCAGTTCTTC.

This clonotype has a count of ten or more. The rearrangement links TRBV6-6 to TRBJ2-5, with D possibly being TRBD1 (5 bases). Germline values: CDR1 MNHNY, CDR2 SVGAGI (reference sequence). Trimming removed 7 bases at V and 0 bases at J, with 9 bases between. The CDR3 totals 13 residues. The CDR3 DNA sequence: TGTGCCAGCATTAAGGGGAACCAAGAGACCCAGTACTTC. Amino acid sequence: CASIKGNQETQYF.

This chain joins TRBV2 and TRBJ2-3, with unresolved D. Trimming took 0 bases from V and 4 from J, leaving 11 bases between them. The germline V gene has CDR1 SNHLY and CDR2 FYNNEI. The CDR3 loop spans 15 amino acids. CDR3: CASSEAGIGADTQYF. CDR3 nucleotides: TGTGCCAGCAGTGAAGCAGGGATTGGAGCAGATACGCAGTATTTT. The full variable domain, with the rest looked up from reference TRBV2 and TRBJ2-3, is EPEVTQTPSHQVTQMGQEVILRCVPISNHLYFYWYRQILGQKVEFLVSFYNNEISEKSEIFDDQFSVERPDGSNFTLKIRSTKLEDSAMYFCASSEAGIGADTQYFGPGTRLTVL.

The gene calls are TRBV29-1 and TRBJ1-2; maybe TRBD1 (5 bases). This CDR3 has 12 residues. V was shortened by 4 bases and J by 2 bases, with 8 bases between the two germline ends. Germline V gives CDR1 SQVTM, CDR2 ANQGSEA. The CDR3 sequence is CSVAWGNYGYTF. The CDR3 DNA follows: TGCAGCGTTGCATGGGGGAACTATGGCTACACCTTC.

This clonotype was counted only a few times. With a much larger clone just one base away, this may be a read error. The chain links TRBV6-5 to TRBJ2-4, with D possibly being TRBD1 (6 bases). Germline CDR1 and CDR2: MNHEY and SVGAGI. There are 14 residues in the CDR3. V was trimmed by 6 bases and J by 2 bases, leaving 11 bases between them. CDR3 in DNA: TGTGCCAGCAGCCCCGGGACACCCAAAAACATTCAGTACTTC. Protein product: CASSPGTPKNIQYF.

This chain connects TRBV20-1 to TRBJ2-1; 11 bases map to TRBD2. Germline CDR1 reads DFQATT; CDR2 reads SNEGSKA (reference sequence). The CDR3 has 13 amino acids. V was pared by 3 bases and J by 12 bases, with 7 bases of the junction left unmatched. This chain's CDR3 is CSARTSGIRGQFF. The CDR3 DNA is TGCAGTGCTAGGACTAGCGGGATAAGGGGGCAGTTCTTC.

This clonotype was seen repeatedly, ten times or more. The V gene is TRBV6-6, the J gene TRBJ2-3; 8 bases are a match to TRBD2. From germline, CDR1 is MNHNY and CDR2 SVGAGI (reference sequence). The V gene end was trimmed by 5 bases and the J gene end by 4 bases; junction bases not matched to a gene: 8. The CDR3 length is 15 residues. The CDR3 region is CASSSKAGDSDTQYF. The CDR3 nucleotides read TGTGCCAGCAGTAGTAAAGCGGGAGACTCAGATACGCAGTATTTT.

The V and J genes are TRBV6-2 or TRBV6-3 and TRBJ2-3, with D tentatively TRBD2 (6 bases). The V and J ends lost 7 bases and 5 bases respectively, with 16 bases between them. In germline, CDR1 is MNHEY, CDR2 SVGEGT. The CDR3 covers 14 residues. The CDR3 loop reads CASTKTRQKDTQYF. The DNA of the CDR3 is TGTGCCAGCACCAAGACTAGACAGAAAGATACGCAGTATTTT.

The chain links TRBV7-2 to TRBJ1-4, with no clear D. Trimming took off 5 bases at V and 5 bases at J, with 12 bases between the two ends. Germline values: CDR1 SGHTA, CDR2 FQGNSA. The CDR3 has 14 residues. CDR3 sequence (DNA): TGTGCCAGCAGCGTAAGGCAGAACAATGAAAAACTGTTTTTT. This encodes CASSVRQNNEKLFF.

CDR3 DNA: TGTGCCAGCAGCGCCGGACTAGAGGCTGAGCAGTTCTTC. It is translated as CASSAGLEAEQFF. This chain connects TRBV11-3 to TRBJ2-1; 7 bases are shared with TRBD2. This CDR3 is built from 13 residues. Germline V gene data show CDR1 as SGHNT and CDR2 as YENEEA. V shed 5 bases and J 9 bases; nucleotides not matched to a gene: 7.

The chain carries TRBV5-1 and TRBJ2-5; D is perhaps TRBD2 (5 bases). The last part of the DNA fits TRBJ2-7 better; the J call may be wrong. The germline V gene has CDR1 SGHRS and CDR2 YFSETQ. The CDR3 extends over 12 amino acids. In DNA, the CDR3 is TGCGCCAGCAGCTTCCCCGGGAACGAGCAGTACTTC. It encodes CASSFPGNEQYF.

There are a few counts of this clonotype. This sequence joins TRBV6-2 or TRBV6-3 and TRBJ2-3; D not resolved. CDR1 is MNHEY and CDR2 is SVGEGT in the germline V gene. Trimming removed 7 bases at V and 2 bases at J, with 7 bases between. The CDR3 sequence is 12 residues long. The CDR3 DNA reads TGTGCCAGCAAGATCTCCACAGATACGCAGTATTTT. Amino acids: CASKISTDTQYF.

The V and J genes are TRBV24-1 and TRBJ2-5, with TRBD2 matching over 8 bases. The J segment lost 4 bases and the V segment lost 5 bases, leaving 8 bases of the junction unmatched. CDR1 is KGHDR, CDR2 SFDVKD, per germline. This CDR3 spans 15 amino acids. This chain's CDR3 is CATSGTRAGAETQYF. CDR3 nucleotides: TGTGCCACCAGTGGGACGAGAGCGGGAGCAGAGACCCAGTACTTC.

V usage is TRBV4-1 and J usage is TRBJ1-2; D gene uncertain. V dropped 3 bases and J dropped 6 bases, with 11 bases sitting between them. This CDR3 has 13 residues. The germline V gene has CDR1 MGHRA and CDR2 YSYEKL. CDR3: CASSQMEGNGYTF. The CDR3 nucleotides read TGCGCCAGCAGCCAGATGGAAGGGAATGGCTACACCTTC.

This clonotype was observed a single time. The V call is TRBV7-9, the J call TRBJ1-5; D is ambiguous. With 4 bases removed from V and 0 bases from J, the gap between germline ends came to 25 bases. Per the germline V gene, CDR1 is SEHNR and CDR2 is FQNEAQ (reference sequence). The CDR3 runs 20 residues. This CDR3 reads CASSSPVGVPTIDSNQPQHF. In DNA form, the CDR3 reads TGTGCCAGCAGCTCCCCGGTCGGGGTTCCGACGATCGATAGCAATCAGCCCCAGCATTTT.

The chain has TRBV5-1 and TRBJ2-2; 10 nucleotides align to TRBD2. The CDR3 runs to 17 residues. Germline loops: CDR1 SGHRS, CDR2 YFSETQ. J lost 2 bases, V lost 0 bases, and 4 bases had no gene match. CDR3: CASSLASGGLNTGELFF. The CDR3 region has the DNA TGCGCCAGCAGCTTGGCTAGCGGGGGCCTTAACACCGGGGAGCTGTTTTTT.

This clonotype was counted a single time. The J gene is TRBJ2-4, the V gene TRBV20-1; 7 bases are a match to TRBD2. The trim removed 0 bases at V and 3 bases at J, leaving 2 bases unmatched. Germline assignment: CDR1 DFQATT and CDR2 SNEGSKA (reference sequence). This CDR3 contains 14 residues. The CDR3 DNA is TGCAGTGCTAGAGATGCTAGCGGCAAAAACATTCAGTACTTC. As protein: CSARDASGKNIQYF.

This clonotype was seen a handful of times. The chain recombines TRBV20-1 with TRBJ2-7; TRBD1 is a possible D gene (6 bases). The V end was cut by 3 bases, the J end by 2 bases, with 8 bases between. Per germline, CDR1 DFQATT and CDR2 SNEGSKA (reference sequence). This CDR3 comprises 12 residues. CDR3 region: CSARAGAYEQYF. CDR3 nucleotides: TGCAGTGCTAGGGCAGGGGCCTACGAGCAGTACTTC.

This chain joins TRBV5-1 and TRBJ2-5; D is perhaps TRBD2 (7 bases). Looked up from germline, CDR1 is SGHRS and CDR2 is YFSETQ. Trimming took 4 bases from V and 11 from J, leaving 27 bases between them. The CDR3 spans 16 residues. The CDR3: CASSQLSGGAVYGQYF. CDR3 in DNA: TGCGCCAGCAGCCAATTGTCGGGGGGCGCAGTGTACGGGCAGTACTTC.

This chain links TRBV5-1 with TRBJ2-2; D gene unclear. CDR1 and CDR2 (germline): SGHRS, YFSETQ. This CDR3 comprises 15 residues. V dropped 0 bases and J dropped 3 bases, with 9 bases sitting between them. The CDR3 protein is CASSLVAAYTGELFF. In DNA, the CDR3 is TGCGCCAGCAGCTTGGTGGCAGCCTACACCGGGGAGCTGTTTTTT.

V and J are TRBV21-1 and TRBJ1-5; the D call of TRBD1 is as the table states it, not checked on the DNA. TRBV21-1 is listed as a pseudogene. CDR3 length equals 15 residues. DNA for the CDR3: TGTGCCAGCGACGGGACAGGGGGATTTAGGCAGCCCCAGCATTTT. Encoded protein: CASDGTGGFRQPQHF.

The V and J genes are TRBV6-5 and TRBJ2-5; 10 nucleotides match TRBD1. Germline V gene data show CDR1 as MNHEY and CDR2 as SVGAGI. CDR3 length equals 14 residues. J gave up 5 bases and V 6 bases, and 6 bases lay outside the gene matches. The chain's CDR3 is CASSRTGGKETQYF. In nucleotides, the CDR3 is TGTGCCAGCAGCCGGACAGGGGGGAAGGAGACCCAGTACTTC.

The V call is TRBV7-2, the J call TRBJ2-5; D possibly corresponds to TRBD2 (5 bases). CDR3 size: 14 residues. Trimming took off 5 bases at V and 5 bases at J, with 15 bases between the two ends. Germline V gene lookup returns CDR1 SGHTA and CDR2 FQGNSA. The CDR3, as DNA: TGTGCCAGCAGCCCCACGAGAGGGCGGGAGACCCAGTACTTC. Residues: CASSPTRGRETQYF. The entire variable domain, with the rest obtained from reference TRBV7-2 and TRBJ2-5, is as follows: GAGVSQSPSNKVTEKGKDVELRCDPISGHTALYWYRQSLGQGLEFLIYFQGNSAPDKSGLPSDRFSAERTGGSVSTLTIQRTQQEDSAVYLCASSPTRGRETQYFGPGTRLLVL.